The sequence of this T cell receptor beta chain was determined in a study of CD8+CD57+ T cells in acquired aplastic anemia. Study details: DNA per sorted CD4+ or CD8+ sample ranged about 0.17 to 27.4 ug, averaging roughly 3.3 ug. General observations from the study: Between patients and controls, CD8+ Simpson's diversity did not vary significantly. Roughly 27 sequences, all CD8+ CDR3, were shared between patients and controls.

As for this clonotype: Its specificity is unknown.

The V gene lost 6 bases and the J gene lost 7 bases, with 13 bases spanning the gap. CDR3 length equals 12 residues. Germline V gives CDR1 DFQATT, CDR2 SNEGSKA (reference sequence). Profiles of TCR beta VDJ and CDR3 were generated from a genomic DNA template. Each CDR3 protein is one row after TCRdb ran MiXCR on the reads. The sample consists of roughly 38,000 distinct CDR3 sequences, around 76% of them appearing once. The receptor's source is a human donor in good health, serving as a control. Sample: sorted CD4+, CD8+, or CD8+CD57+ T cells (not recorded which) from PBMCs. The chain has TRBV20-1 and TRBJ1-5; D may be TRBD1 (6 bases). The DNA of the CDR3 is TGCAGTGCCAATTCGGGGGCACAGCCCCAGCATTTT. It specifies CSANSGAQPQHF.